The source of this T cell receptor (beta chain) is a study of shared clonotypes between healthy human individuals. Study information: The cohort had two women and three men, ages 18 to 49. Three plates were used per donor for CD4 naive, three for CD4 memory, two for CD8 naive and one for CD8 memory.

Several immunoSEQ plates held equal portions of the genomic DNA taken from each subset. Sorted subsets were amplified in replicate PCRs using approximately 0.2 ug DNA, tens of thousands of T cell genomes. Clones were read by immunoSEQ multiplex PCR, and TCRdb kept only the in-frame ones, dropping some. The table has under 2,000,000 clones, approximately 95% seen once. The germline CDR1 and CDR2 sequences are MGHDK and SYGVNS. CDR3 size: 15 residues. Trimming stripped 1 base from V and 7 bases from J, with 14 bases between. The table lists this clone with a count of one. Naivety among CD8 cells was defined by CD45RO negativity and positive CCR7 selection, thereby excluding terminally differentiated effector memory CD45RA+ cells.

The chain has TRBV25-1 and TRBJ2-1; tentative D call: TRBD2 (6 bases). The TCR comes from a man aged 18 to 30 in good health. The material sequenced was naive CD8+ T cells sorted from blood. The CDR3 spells CASSELGGGNNEQFF. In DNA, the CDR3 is TGTGCCAGCAGTGAATTGGGTGGCGGGAATAATGAGCAGTTCTTC. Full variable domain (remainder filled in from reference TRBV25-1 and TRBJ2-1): EADIYQTPRYLVIGTGKKITLECSQTMGHDKMYWYQQDPGMELHLIHYSYGVNSTEKGDLSSESTVSRIRTEHFPLTLESARPSHTSQYLCASSELGGGNNEQFFGPGTRLTVL.